The 5 T cell receptor beta chains reported below all come from one sample, sequenced in a study of T cells in Graves' hyperthyroidism and ophthalmopathy. It was RNA transcripts that yielded the amplified TCR beta CDR3 regions. The primer set for the first-round RT-PCR of the TCR CDR3 was HTBI. TCRdb processed the multiplex PCR reads anew with MiXCR; each CDR3 protein has one entry. The sample includes under 650,000 distinct CDR3 sequences, about a sixth seen only once; the top ten take 3% to 4.5%. Material for sequencing was blood. The receptor source for this set is a woman aged 25 to 39 with Graves' hyperthyroidism.

This clonotype appeared a few times. The chain is built from TRBV28 and TRBJ1-5; 7 nucleotides line up with TRBD1. Losses at the gene ends were 8 bases for V and 4 bases for J; bases not matched to a gene: 11. The CDR3 totals 15 residues. Per the germline V gene, CDR1 is MDHEN and CDR2 is SYDVKM. The DNA for the CDR3 is TGTGCCAGCGGGTATGGAGGGACAGCAAATCAGCCCCAGCATTTT. Amino acids: CASGYGGTANQPQHF.

This sequence joins TRBV28 and TRBJ2-3; 11 bases are shared with TRBD2. This CDR3 comprises 18 residues. The junction had 11 bases not matched to a gene; V was cut back by 5 bases and J by 1 base. The germline V gene has CDR1 MDHEN and CDR2 SYDVKM. CDR3 bases: TGTGCCAGCAGTCCCCTCCAACTAGCGGGAGTGGGCACAGATACGCAGTATTTT. The encoded protein is CASSPLQLAGVGTDTQYF.

This clonotype occurred a few times. The chain uses TRBV13 and TRBJ1-2; possible D gene TRBD1, 5 bases. Per germline, CDR1 PRHDT and CDR2 FYEKMQ (reference sequence). The CDR3 totals 15 residues. Trimming removed 3 bases from V and 2 bases from J, with 13 bases in between. The CDR3 protein is CASSFSPGSNYGYTF. CDR3 nucleotides: TGTGCCAGCAGCTTCAGTCCAGGGTCAAACTATGGCTACACCTTC.

This clonotype appeared many times. This chain joins TRBV15 and TRBJ2-7; TRBD1 matches at 10 bases. Per the germline V gene, CDR1 is LNHNV and CDR2 is YYDKDF (reference sequence). The CDR3 is 16 amino acids. V shed 3 bases, J shed 4 bases, and the junction held 9 bases outside the gene matches. CDR3 region: CATSSRKGQGSYEQYF. In nucleotides, the CDR3 is TGTGCCACCAGCAGCCGCAAGGGACAGGGGAGTTACGAGCAGTACTTC.

This clonotype came up many times. The J gene is TRBJ2-7, the V gene TRBV5-1; no clear D. Germline lookup yields CDR1 SGHRS and CDR2 YFSETQ. The CDR3 consists of 14 residues. V dropped 0 bases and J dropped 2 bases, with 9 bases sitting between them. The CDR3 here is CASSLAASAYEQYF. In DNA form, the CDR3 reads TGCGCCAGCAGCTTGGCCGCCTCCGCCTACGAGCAGTACTTC.